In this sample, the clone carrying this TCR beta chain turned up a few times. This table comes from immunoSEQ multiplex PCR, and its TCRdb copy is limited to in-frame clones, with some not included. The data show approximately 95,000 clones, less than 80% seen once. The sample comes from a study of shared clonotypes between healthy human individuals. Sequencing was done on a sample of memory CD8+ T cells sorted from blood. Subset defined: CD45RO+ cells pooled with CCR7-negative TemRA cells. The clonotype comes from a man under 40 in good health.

The CDR3 is CASSLGTGPQHF. The CDR3 coding sequence is TGTGCCAGCAGCTTGGGGACAGGGCCCCAGCATTTT. The V call is TRBV7-8, the J call TRBJ1-5, with 8 bases matching TRBD1. The ends lost 3 bases at V and 9 bases at J; junction bases unmatched: 1. The germline CDR1 and CDR2 sequences are SGHVS and FQNEAQ. There are 12 residues in the CDR3.